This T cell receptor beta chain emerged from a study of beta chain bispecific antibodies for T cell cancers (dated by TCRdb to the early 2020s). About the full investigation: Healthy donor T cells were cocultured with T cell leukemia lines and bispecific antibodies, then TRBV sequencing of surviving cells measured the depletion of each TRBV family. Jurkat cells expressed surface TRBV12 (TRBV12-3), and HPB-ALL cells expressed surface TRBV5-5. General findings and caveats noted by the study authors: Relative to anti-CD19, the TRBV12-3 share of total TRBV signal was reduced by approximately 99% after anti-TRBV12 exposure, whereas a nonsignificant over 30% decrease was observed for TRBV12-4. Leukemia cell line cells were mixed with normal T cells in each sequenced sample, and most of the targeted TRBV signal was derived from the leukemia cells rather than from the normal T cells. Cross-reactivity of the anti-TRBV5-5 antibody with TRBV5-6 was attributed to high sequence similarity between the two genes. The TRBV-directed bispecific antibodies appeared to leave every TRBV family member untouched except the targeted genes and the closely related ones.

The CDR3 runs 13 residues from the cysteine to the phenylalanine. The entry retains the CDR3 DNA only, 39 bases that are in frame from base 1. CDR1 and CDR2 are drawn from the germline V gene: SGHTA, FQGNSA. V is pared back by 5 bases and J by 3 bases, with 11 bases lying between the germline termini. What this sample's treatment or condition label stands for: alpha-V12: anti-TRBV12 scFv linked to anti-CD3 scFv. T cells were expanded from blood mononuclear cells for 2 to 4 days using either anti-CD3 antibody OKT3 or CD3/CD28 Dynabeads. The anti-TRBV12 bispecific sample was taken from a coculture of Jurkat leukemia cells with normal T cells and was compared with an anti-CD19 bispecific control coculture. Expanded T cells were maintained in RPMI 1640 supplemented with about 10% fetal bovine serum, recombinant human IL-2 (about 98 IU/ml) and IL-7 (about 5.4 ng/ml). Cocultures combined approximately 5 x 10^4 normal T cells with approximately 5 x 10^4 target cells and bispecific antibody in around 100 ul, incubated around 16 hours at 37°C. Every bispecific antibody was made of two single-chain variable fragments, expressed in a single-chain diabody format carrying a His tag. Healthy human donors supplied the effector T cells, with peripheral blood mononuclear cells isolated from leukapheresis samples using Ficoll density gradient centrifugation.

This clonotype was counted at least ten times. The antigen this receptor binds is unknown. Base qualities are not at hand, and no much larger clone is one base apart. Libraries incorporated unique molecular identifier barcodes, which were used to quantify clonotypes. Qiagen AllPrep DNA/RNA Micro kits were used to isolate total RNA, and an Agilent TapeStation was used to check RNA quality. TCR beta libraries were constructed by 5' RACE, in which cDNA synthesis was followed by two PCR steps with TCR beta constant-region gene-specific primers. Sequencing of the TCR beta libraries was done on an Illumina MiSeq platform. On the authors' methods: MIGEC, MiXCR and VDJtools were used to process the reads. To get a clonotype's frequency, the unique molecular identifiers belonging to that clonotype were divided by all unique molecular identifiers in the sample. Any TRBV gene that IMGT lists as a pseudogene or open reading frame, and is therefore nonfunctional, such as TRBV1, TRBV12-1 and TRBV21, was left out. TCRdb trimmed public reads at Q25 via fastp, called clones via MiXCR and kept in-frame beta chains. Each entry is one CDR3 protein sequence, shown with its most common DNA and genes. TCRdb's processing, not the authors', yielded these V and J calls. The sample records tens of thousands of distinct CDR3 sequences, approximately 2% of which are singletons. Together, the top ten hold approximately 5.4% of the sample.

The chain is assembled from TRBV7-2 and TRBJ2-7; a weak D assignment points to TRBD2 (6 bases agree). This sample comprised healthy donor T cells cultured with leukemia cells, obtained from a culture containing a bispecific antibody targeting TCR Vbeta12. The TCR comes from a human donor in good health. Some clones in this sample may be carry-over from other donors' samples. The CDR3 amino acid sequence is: CASSTGLVYEQYF. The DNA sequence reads TGTGCCAGCAGCACGGGACTCGTCTACGAGCAGTACTTC.